Listed here are 13 T cell receptor beta chains from one sample, sequenced in a study of blood T cell repertoires in COVID-19. Some clones are missing from TCRdb's copy, which holds only in-frame ones; the method was immunoSEQ multiplex PCR. The table shows 50,000 to 65,000 clones, with around 82% occurring only once. Sequencing was done on a sample of peripheral blood. These receptors were collected from a human donor in a cohort sampled during active COVID-19.

The rearrangement links TRBV3-1 (or the pseudogene TRBV3-2) to TRBJ2-3; the match to TRBD2 covers 7 bases. The CDR3 spans 20 residues. Germline trimming cut 4 bases from V and 3 bases from J; bases unmatched to any gene: 22. Germline V lookup: CDR1 LGHDT, CDR2 YNNKEL (reference sequence). CDR3 region: CASSPFSSGGSGSSTDTQYF. CDR3 in DNA: TGTGCCAGCAGCCCCTTCTCTTCTGGGGGTAGCGGGTCGTCGACAGATACGCAGTATTTT.

The chain is built from TRBV15 and TRBJ1-2, with D maybe TRBD1 (6 bases). Trimming took 3 bases from V and 9 from J, leaving 17 bases between them. Germline V gene data show CDR1 as LNHNV and CDR2 as YYDKDF (reference sequence). This CDR3 spans 14 amino acids. CDR3 DNA: TGTGCCACCAGCAGTGGACAGTTTCGTAATAGCTACACCTTC. Translated: CATSSGQFRNSYTF.

V gene TRBV7-9 combines with J gene TRBJ1-5, with a weak D call TRBD1 (6 bases). V lost 0 bases to trimming and J lost 6 bases, with 9 bases between them. The CDR3 consists of 14 residues. Germline V CDR1 and CDR2: SEHNR, FQNEAQ (reference sequence). The CDR3 sequence is CASSLAGQGQPQHF. CDR3 DNA sequence: TGTGCCAGCAGCTTAGCGGGACAAGGTCAGCCCCAGCATTTT. The full variable domain, its missing parts supplied by reference TRBV7-9 and TRBJ1-5, is DTGVSQNPRHKITKRGQNVTFRCDPISEHNRLYWYRQTLGQGPEFLTYFQNEAQLEKSRLLSDRFSAERPKGSFSTLEIQRTEQGDSAMYLCASSLAGQGQPQHFGDGTRLSIL.

The rearrangement joins TRBV2 to TRBJ2-5; TRBD1 agrees at 7 bases. The J segment lost 0 bases and the V segment lost 6 bases, leaving 7 bases of the junction unmatched. The CDR3 consists of 15 residues. CDR1 is SNHLY and CDR2 is FYNNEI in the germline V gene. CDR3 sequence reads: CASRDSGTDQETQYF. The CDR3 nucleotides read TGTGCCAGCAGGGACTCCGGGACAGACCAAGAGACCCAGTACTTC.

This chain connects TRBV5-5 to TRBJ2-7; D is unresolved. The length of the CDR3 is 14 residues. Germline CDR1 SGHKS, CDR2 YYEKEE (reference sequence). Trimming cost V 0 bases and J 0 bases, with 7 bases left between them. The CDR3 nucleotides read TGTGCCAGCAGCTTGGTGGCTGGCTCCTACGAGCAGTACTTC. Its protein is CASSLVAGSYEQYF.

The rearrangement links TRBV2 to TRBJ1-1; D is undetermined. Germline V gene lookup returns CDR1 SNHLY and CDR2 FYNNEI. The CDR3 is 14 amino acids. Trimming stripped 7 bases from V and 1 base from J, with 13 bases between. CDR3 region: CASIPLSSNTEAFF. The CDR3 DNA is TGTGCCAGCATTCCCCTCAGTTCGAACACTGAAGCTTTCTTT.

The J gene is TRBJ1-6, the V gene TRBV2; D is unresolved. V lost 6 bases, J lost 7 bases, and 13 bases lay in between. CDR3 size: 14 residues. Looked up from germline, CDR1 is SNHLY and CDR2 is FYNNEI. The CDR3 DNA follows: TGTGCCAGCAGCCAGGACGGAGGCAATTCACCCCTCCACTTT. This gives the protein CASSQDGGNSPLHF.

V gene TRBV28 combines with J gene TRBJ2-1; 8 nucleotides line up with TRBD1. There are 17 residues in the CDR3. The germline gives CDR1 MDHEN, CDR2 SYDVKM. With V trimmed by 1 base and J by 4 bases, 9 bases remained unmatched. CDR3 amino acids: CASSLSHDRGFYNEQFF. CDR3 in DNA: TGTGCCAGCAGTTTATCTCACGACAGGGGTTTTTACAATGAGCAGTTCTTC. The full variable domain, in which reference TRBV28 and TRBJ2-1 provide the parts outside the CDR3, is DVKVTQSSRYLVKRTGEKVFLECVQDMDHENMFWYRQDPGLGLRLIYFSYDVKMKEKGDIPEGYSVSREKKERFSLILESASTNQTSMYLCASSLSHDRGFYNEQFFGPGTRLTVL.

The chain joins TRBV6-5 to TRBJ2-1; 7 bases agree with TRBD2. The CDR3 runs to 16 residues. V lost 0 bases to trimming and J lost 1 base; unmatched junction nucleotides: 3. Germline V gene lookup returns CDR1 MNHEY and CDR2 SVGAGI. CDR3: CASSYSSGGSYNEQFF. The CDR3 bases are TGTGCCAGCAGTTACTCGTCGGGGGGATCCTACAATGAGCAGTTCTTC.

The CDR3 coding sequence is TGCGCCACAGCCAACGGACAGGGTTCAGATACGCAGTATTTT. Its translation is CATANGQGSDTQYF. V usage is TRBV10-1 and J usage is TRBJ2-3; TRBD1 aligns across 8 bases. The CDR3 runs to 14 residues. Trimming at V came to 10 bases and at J to 4 bases, leaving 10 bases not matched to a gene. Germline V lookup: CDR1 WNHNN, CDR2 SYGVQD (reference sequence).

The genes are TRBV7-9 and TRBJ2-2, with D perhaps matching TRBD2 (5 bases). Germline values: CDR1 SEHNR, CDR2 FQNEAQ (reference sequence). The CDR3 spans 13 residues. V was cut by 8 bases and J by 0 bases, with 7 bases left in between. Here the CDR3 reads CASGSPNTGELFF. CDR3 nucleotide sequence: TGTGCCAGCGGGAGCCCGAACACCGGGGAGCTGTTTTTT.

The gene calls are TRBV5-1 and TRBJ2-7; TRBD1 might be the D (5 bases). Germline CDR1 and CDR2: SGHRS and YFSETQ. The CDR3 length is 14 residues. V was cut by 4 bases and J by 7 bases, with 18 bases left in between. This CDR3 reads CASSAQGRATEQYF. The CDR3 DNA reads TGCGCCAGCAGCGCGCAGGGTAGAGCAACGGAGCAGTACTTC.

The chain employs TRBV19 and TRBJ1-4; perhaps TRBD1 as D (6 bases). This CDR3 region has 15 residues. Trimming left V 1 base short and J 8 bases short, with 14 bases between. Germline V gene sequence: CDR1 LNHDA, CDR2 SQIVND (reference sequence). CDR3 sequence (DNA): TGTGCCAGTAGTATAGCCGGGACAACGGGAGAAAAACTGTTTTTT. Translation gives CASSIAGTTGEKLFF.